Listed here is a single T cell receptor beta chain. This clonotype showed up many times. It has no known antigen specificity. It has no much larger one-base neighbor in the sample; base qualities were not kept. The germline V gene sets CDR1 to SGHRS and CDR2 to YFSETQ. The V end loses 3 bases and the J end loses 4 bases, and a stretch of 13 bases separates them. Including cysteine and phenylalanine, the CDR3 has 14 amino acids. Just CDR3 DNA is preserved here, 42 bases in frame from base 1. What this sample's time point label stands for: newly diagnosed GD, antithyroid drugs for less than 3 months. RNA was extracted from PBMCs in TRIzol for both TCR sequencing and RNA sequencing. The diagnosis of Graves' disease followed American Thyroid Association guidelines. Recruitment of patients was carried out at an endocrinology department in Xi'an, China. Each patient gave 9 to 10 milliliters of peripheral blood, collected in an EDTA anticoagulant tube. PBMCs were isolated by Ficoll Paque Plus density gradient separation without further T cell sorting. An Agilent 2100 Bioanalyzer and agarose gel were used to assess RNA quality, and a NanoDrop 2000 was used to measure RNA concentration.

The data stem from a study of regulatory T cells in long-lasting Graves disease (dated by TCRdb to 2020 to 2022). With regard to the full study: In the newly diagnosed Graves' disease group, patients had been taking antithyroid drugs for less than 3 months. The study took place in China and was registered as a clinical trial. A total of 33 samples underwent TCR sequencing, from around 13 patients with persistent Graves' disease and 20 or so patients with newly diagnosed Graves' disease. This study used TCR sequencing and RNA sequencing of peripheral blood to compare persistent Graves' disease patients against newly diagnosed Graves' disease patients. Study-level results and caveats: As a limitation, the authors acknowledged that the small sample size may reduce accuracy. The study examined only peripheral blood because the primary lesion, thyroid tissue, could not be accessed. Only the TCR beta chain was sequenced and analyzed. Compared with newly diagnosed patients, persistent Graves' disease patients had lower TCR Shannon entropy and fewer highly expanded clones, which suggests clonal expansion. TRBV28, TRBJ1-2 and TRBJ2-5 were preferentially used in persistent disease, while TRBV20-1 and TRBJ2-1 were favored in newly diagnosed disease. Persistent patients shared more public clonotypes among themselves (over 2,500) than newly diagnosed patients did (over 900).

The library came from multiplex PCR. The reads were generated on an Illumina HiSeq 4000. TCR beta libraries were built with iRepertoire HTBI primers and Arm-PCR amplification of CDR3 regions. Before sequencing, the PCR products underwent gel purification. Processing in the source paper ran as follows. Gene usage analysis of CDR3 amino acid clonotypes relied on the roughly 67 TRBV and 13 to 15 TRBJ segments identified across samples. COPE and FqMerger were used to merge filtered high-quality paired reads into contigs. BLAST was used to align contigs to IMGT TRBV, TRBD and TRBJ reference genes, with CDR3 defined following IMGT. Any clonotype with a frequency above 0.1% was classified as a highly expanded clone. Shannon entropy served as the measure of repertoire diversity, while the Gini coefficient captured V-J evenness. A clonotype was considered public if more than one individual shared it. TCRdb reprocessed the public reads (quality trimming at Q25 with fastp, clone calling with MiXCR) and kept in-frame beta chains. Each entry is one CDR3 protein sequence, shown with its most common DNA and genes. The V and J calls shown here were made by TCRdb, not taken from the authors' results. The sample records 400,000 to 500,000 distinct CDR3 sequences, 12% to 15% of which are singletons. Of the sample, about a sixth is held by the ten largest clones.

These data also formed part of another study, on T cells in Graves' hyperthyroidism and ophthalmopathy. The second paper states: Stable Graves' hyperthyroidism was defined as the absence of progression to ophthalmopathy over 18 months of follow-up. Hyperthyroidism patients were newly diagnosed, had a disease duration of under 2 months, and were aged 18 to 65 years. Exclusion was applied to patients with uncontrolled infections, other autoimmune diseases, pregnancy or lactation. Clinical symptoms, serum thyroxine and TRAb, thyroid ultrasound, and orbital computed tomography formed the basis for the diagnoses. The first round of RT-PCR for the TCR CDR3 was performed with the HTBI primer set and the Qiagen OneStep RT-PCR kit. Most expanded thyroid clonotypes (frequency above 0.001) were also found in blood, which suggests that blood repertoires may mirror thyroid immune responses. A model built on a 13 V-J signature distinguished ophthalmopathy from stable hyperthyroidism, reaching 85% to 90% sensitivity and about 81% specificity in cross-validation and 80%/75% in testing. In validation, progression to ophthalmopathy was predicted by the model with 55% to 71% sensitivity and just over 72% specificity, a median of about 6 months before onset. To identify distinguishing TCR V-J signatures, a discovery cohort of some 99 patients was used, comprising 43 with Graves' ophthalmopathy and roughly 60 with stable Graves' hyperthyroidism. Whether ophthalmopathy could be predicted prospectively was tested in an independent validation cohort made up of roughly 19 hyperthyroidism patients plus 17 patients who later progressed to ophthalmopathy. The roughly 90 discovery patients were divided at random into training and test sets in a 7:3 ratio. Thyroid tissue and blood T-cell repertoires from about six Graves' hyperthyroidism patients were also compared in the study. After blood sampling, hyperthyroidism patients were treated with methimazole at a starting dose of 30 mg daily, and ophthalmopathy patients were treated with high-dose intravenous methylprednisolone. A second multiplex PCR round built the libraries, followed by size selection and purification. Sequencing of the libraries was done on an Illumina HiSeq2000 using paired-end 100 bp reads. SOAPnuke was used to process the raw data, throwing out any read that contained adapters or uncalled bases, had a mean Phred below 15, or lacked an exact constant-primer or identifier match. COPE v1.2.5 was used to merge the high-quality paired reads, and each unique nucleotide sequence was defined as a clonotype. MiTCR v1.1 was used to align the clonotypes against IMGT TRBV, TRBD and TRBJ reference segments. The analysis was restricted to V-J combinations with a frequency above 0.0001, which together covered 99.2% of the repertoires. The TCS score was defined as F50 (clonal expansion) divided by E x V (chaos), with BLOSUM62-based TCRdist calculated between CDR3 peptides within each V-J. Welch's t-statistics and random forest reduced roughly 540 V-J features to 13, which were used in a naive Bayes classifier (R e1071). No statistical method was used to set the sample size in advance, and investigators knew the group allocation. According to the paper, TCR Vbeta CDR3 sequencing was carried out on 135 peripheral blood samples, which came from fewer than 50 ophthalmopathy, about 75 hyperthyroidism and about 17 progressor patients.

This TCR was recovered from a woman in her fifties or sixties with Graves disease. Donor details come from another sample of the same person, matched by shared clones. The chain uses TRBV5-1 and TRBJ1-1; TRBD1 is a weak D gene call, 5 bases matching. This material consisted of peripheral blood mononuclear cells (PBMCs), taken at new diagnosis, from a patient treated with antithyroid drugs. The sequenced DNA: TGCGCCAGCAGCTCCTCAGGGTACGGCACTGAAGCTTTCTTT. Translated, this is CASSSSGYGTEAFF.